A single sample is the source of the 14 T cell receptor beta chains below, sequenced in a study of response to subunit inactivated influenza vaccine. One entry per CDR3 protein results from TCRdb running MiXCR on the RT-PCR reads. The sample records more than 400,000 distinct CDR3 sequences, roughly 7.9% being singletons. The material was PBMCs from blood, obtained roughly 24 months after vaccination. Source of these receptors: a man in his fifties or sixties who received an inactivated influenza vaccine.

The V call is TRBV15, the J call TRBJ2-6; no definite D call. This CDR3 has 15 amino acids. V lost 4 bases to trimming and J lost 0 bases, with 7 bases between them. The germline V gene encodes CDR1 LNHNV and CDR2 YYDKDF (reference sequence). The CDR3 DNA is TGTGCCACCAGCAAGGAGAGCTCTGGGGCCAACGTCCTGACTTTC. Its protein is CATSKESSGANVLTF.

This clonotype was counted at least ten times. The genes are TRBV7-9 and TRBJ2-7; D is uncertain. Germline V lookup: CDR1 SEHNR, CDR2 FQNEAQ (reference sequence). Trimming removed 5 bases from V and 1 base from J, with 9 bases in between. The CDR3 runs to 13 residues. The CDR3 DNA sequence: TGTGCCAGCAGCCAGGTAGGGTCCTACGAGCAGTACTTC. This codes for CASSQVGSYEQYF.

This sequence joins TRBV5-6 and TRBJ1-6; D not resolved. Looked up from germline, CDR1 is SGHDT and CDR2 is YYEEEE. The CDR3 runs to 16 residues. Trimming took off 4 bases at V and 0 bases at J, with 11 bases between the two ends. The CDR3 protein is CASSPPGSSYNSPLHF. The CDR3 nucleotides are TGTGCCAGCAGCCCCCCGGGGAGCTCCTATAATTCACCCCTCCACTTT.

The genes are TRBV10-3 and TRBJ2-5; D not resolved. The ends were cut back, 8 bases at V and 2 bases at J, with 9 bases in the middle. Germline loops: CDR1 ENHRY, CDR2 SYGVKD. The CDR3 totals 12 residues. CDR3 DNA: TGTGCCATCGGTCCAGGACAAGAGACCCAGTACTTC. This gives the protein CAIGPGQETQYF.

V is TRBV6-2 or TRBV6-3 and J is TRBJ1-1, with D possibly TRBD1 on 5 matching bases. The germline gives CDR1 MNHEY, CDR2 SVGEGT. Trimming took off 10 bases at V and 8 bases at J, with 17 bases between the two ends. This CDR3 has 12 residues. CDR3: CATKRGLEEAFF. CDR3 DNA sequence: TGTGCCACGAAACGGGGGTTGGAAGAAGCTTTCTTT.

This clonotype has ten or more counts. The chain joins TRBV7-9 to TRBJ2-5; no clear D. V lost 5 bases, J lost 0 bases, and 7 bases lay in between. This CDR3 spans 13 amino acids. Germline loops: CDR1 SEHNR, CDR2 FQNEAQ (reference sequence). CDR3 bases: TGTGCCAGCAGCACAGTGTACCAAGAGACCCAGTACTTC. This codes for CASSTVYQETQYF.

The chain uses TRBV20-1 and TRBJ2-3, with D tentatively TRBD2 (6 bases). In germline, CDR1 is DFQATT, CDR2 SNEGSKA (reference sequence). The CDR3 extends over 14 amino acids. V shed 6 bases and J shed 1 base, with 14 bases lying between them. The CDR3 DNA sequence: TGCAGTGCAATCCGGGACTCGGGCACAGATACGCAGTATTTT. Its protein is CSAIRDSGTDTQYF.

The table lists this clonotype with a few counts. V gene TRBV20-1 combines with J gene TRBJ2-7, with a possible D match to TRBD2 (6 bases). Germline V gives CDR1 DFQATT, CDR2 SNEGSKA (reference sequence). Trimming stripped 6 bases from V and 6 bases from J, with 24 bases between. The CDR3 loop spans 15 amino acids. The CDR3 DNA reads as TGCAGTGCCTCCCTAGAGTGGGACTCTCGCGGCGAGCAGTACTTC. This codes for CSASLEWDSRGEQYF.

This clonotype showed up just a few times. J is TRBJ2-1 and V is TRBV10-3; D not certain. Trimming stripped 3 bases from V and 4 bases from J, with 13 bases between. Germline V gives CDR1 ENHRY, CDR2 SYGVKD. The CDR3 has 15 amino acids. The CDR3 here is CAISDSAGPYNEQFF. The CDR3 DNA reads TGTGCCATCAGTGATTCGGCAGGACCGTACAATGAGCAGTTCTTC.

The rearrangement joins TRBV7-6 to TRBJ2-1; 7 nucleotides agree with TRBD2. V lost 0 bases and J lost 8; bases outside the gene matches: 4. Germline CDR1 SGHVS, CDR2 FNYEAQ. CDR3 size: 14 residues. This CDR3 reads CASSLAGGIDEQFF. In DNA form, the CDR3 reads TGTGCCAGCAGCTTAGCGGGGGGGATCGATGAGCAGTTCTTC. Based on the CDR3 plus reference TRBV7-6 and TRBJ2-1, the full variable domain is GAGVSQSPRYKVTKRGQDVALRCDPISGHVSLYWYRQALGQGPEFLTYFNYEAQQDKSGLPNDRFSAERPEGSISTLTIQRTEQRDSAMYRCASSLAGGIDEQFFGPGTRLTVL.

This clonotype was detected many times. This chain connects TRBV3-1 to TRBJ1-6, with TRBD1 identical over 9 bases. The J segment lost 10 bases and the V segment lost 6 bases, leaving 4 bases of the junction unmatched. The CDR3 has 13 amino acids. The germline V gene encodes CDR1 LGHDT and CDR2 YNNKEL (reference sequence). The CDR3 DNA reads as TGTGCCAGCAGTGACAGGGGGAGCTCACCCCTCCACTTT. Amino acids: CASSDRGSSPLHF. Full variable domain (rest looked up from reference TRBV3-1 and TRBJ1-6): DTAVSQTPKYLVTQMGNDKSIKCEQNLGHDTMYWYKQDSKKFLKIMFSYNNKELIINETVPNRFSPKSPDKAHLNLHINSLELGDSAVYFCASSDRGSSPLHFGNGTRLTVT.

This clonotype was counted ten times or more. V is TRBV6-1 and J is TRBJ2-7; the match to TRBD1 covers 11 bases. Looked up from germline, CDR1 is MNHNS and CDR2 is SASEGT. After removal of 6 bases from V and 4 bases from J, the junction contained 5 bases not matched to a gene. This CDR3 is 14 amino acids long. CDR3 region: CASRLGQGGYEQYF. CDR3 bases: TGTGCCAGCAGACTGGGACAGGGGGGGTACGAGCAGTACTTC.

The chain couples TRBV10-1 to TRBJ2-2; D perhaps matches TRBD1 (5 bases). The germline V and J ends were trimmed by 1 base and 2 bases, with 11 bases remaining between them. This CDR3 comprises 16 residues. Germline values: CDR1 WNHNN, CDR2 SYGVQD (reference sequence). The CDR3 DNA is TGCGCCAGCAGTGAGTGGGCAGGGCGAAACACCGGGGAGCTGTTTTTT. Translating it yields CASSEWAGRNTGELFF.

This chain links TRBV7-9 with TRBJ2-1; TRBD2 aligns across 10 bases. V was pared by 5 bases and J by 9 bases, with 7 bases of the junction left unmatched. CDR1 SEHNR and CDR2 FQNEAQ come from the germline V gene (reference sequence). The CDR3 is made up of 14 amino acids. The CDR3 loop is CASSRLAGFIEQFF. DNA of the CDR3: TGTGCCAGCAGCCGACTAGCGGGTTTCATTGAGCAGTTCTTC.